These T cell receptor beta chains were read from a single sample in a study of T cells in Graves' hyperthyroidism and ophthalmopathy. TCRdb passed the multiplex PCR reads through MiXCR, listing each CDR3 protein once. The data show 730,000 or so distinct CDR3 sequences, with 18% seen just once and 16% held by the top ten. Sequenced material: blood. The receptors here all came from a woman in her fifties or sixties with Graves' hyperthyroidism that later progressed to Graves' ophthalmopathy. Each CDR3 is given with its conserved first and last residue. Each record gives: J gene, D gene, V gene, clone size, CDR3 protein, CDR3 DNA. D genes are given only for firm matches. Clone size, where shown, is once, few, many, or a class for clones that have expanded.

j_call: TRBJ1-6; d_call: .; v_call: TRBV10-3; clone_size: .; cdr3_aa: CAISDLSGEHSPLHF; cdr3_nt: TGTGCCATCAGTGACCTCTCGGGGGAGCATTCACCCCTCCACTTT
j_call: TRBJ2-5; d_call: TRBD1; v_call: TRBV24-1; clone_size: .; cdr3_aa: CATSDPGGSQETQYF; cdr3_nt: TGTGCCACCAGTGATCCAGGGGGCTCCCAAGAGACCCAGTACTTC
j_call: TRBJ2-1; d_call: .; v_call: TRBV12-3/TRBV12-4; clone_size: .; cdr3_aa: CASTISGGNEQFF; cdr3_nt: TGTGCCAGCACTATCTCTGGGGGAAATGAGCAGTTCTTC
j_call: TRBJ2-7; d_call: .; v_call: TRBV14; clone_size: .; cdr3_aa: CASSLQSEQYF; cdr3_nt: TGTGCCAGCAGCCTCCAGTCCGAGCAGTACTTC
j_call: TRBJ2-5; d_call: .; v_call: TRBV6-1; clone_size: many; cdr3_aa: CASSEGVLRGETQYF; cdr3_nt: TGTGCCAGCAGTGAAGGAGTGTTGAGGGGAGAGACCCAGTACTTC
j_call: TRBJ1-1; d_call: .; v_call: TRBV9; clone_size: few; cdr3_aa: CASSVARDGHMNTEAFF; cdr3_nt: TGTGCCAGCAGCGTAGCTCGGGACGGACATATGAACACTGAAGCTTTCTTT
j_call: TRBJ1-1; d_call: .; v_call: TRBV14; clone_size: few; cdr3_aa: CASSPRPGVNTEAFF; cdr3_nt: TGTGCCAGCAGCCCAAGGCCGGGGGTGAACACTGAAGCTTTCTTT
j_call: TRBJ2-1; d_call: TRBD2; v_call: TRBV3-1; clone_size: few; cdr3_aa: CASSQEGEGLANEQFF; cdr3_nt: TGTGCCAGCAGCCAAGAGGGAGAGGGACTAGCCAATGAGCAGTTCTTC
j_call: TRBJ2-7; d_call: .; v_call: TRBV7-9; clone_size: .; cdr3_aa: CASSFFGDTYEQYF; cdr3_nt: TGTGCCAGCAGCTTTTTCGGGGACACCTACGAGCAGTACTTC
j_call: TRBJ2-5; d_call: .; v_call: TRBV2; clone_size: few; cdr3_aa: CASRGRTETQYF; cdr3_nt: TGTGCCAGCAGAGGAAGAACAGAGACCCAGTACTTC
j_call: TRBJ1-5; d_call: .; v_call: TRBV7-2; clone_size: many; cdr3_aa: CASSLEGDINQPQHF; cdr3_nt: TGTGCCAGCAGCTTAGAGGGGGACATTAATCAGCCCCAGCATTTT
j_call: TRBJ1-6; d_call: .; v_call: TRBV5-1; clone_size: few; cdr3_aa: CASSSGTVKGSPLHF; cdr3_nt: TGCGCCAGCAGCTCAGGGACGGTCAAGGGATCACCCCTCCACTTT
j_call: TRBJ1-2; d_call: .; v_call: TRBV12-3/TRBV12-4; clone_size: .; cdr3_aa: CASSSPAYGYTF; cdr3_nt: TGTGCCAGCAGTTCCCCCGCCTATGGCTACACCTTC